This TCR beta chain was captured in a study of response to subunit inactivated influenza vaccine. Per the germline V gene, CDR1 is MNHEY and CDR2 is SVGEGT. The CDR3 runs to 14 residues. TCRdb itself ran the RT-PCR reads through MiXCR, one entry per CDR3 protein. The table records around 540,000 distinct CDR3 sequences, 12% of them present only once. Study-level results: It was the authors' suggestion that each seasonal influenza vaccination recruits few new T cells.

Points on this clonotype: What it binds is not known. The junction shows a germline mismatch at one end, possibly a read error.

Sequencing was performed on PBMCs from blood, taken on the day of vaccination. The chain links TRBV6-2 or TRBV6-3 to TRBJ2-5; the D gene could be TRBD1 or TRBD2 (5 bases each). This clonotype was obtained from a man aged 50-59 years who received an inactivated influenza vaccine. In nucleotides, the CDR3 is TGTGCCAGCAAAAGGGACGGAGGACAAGGGACCCAGTACTTC. Translating gives CASKRDGGQGTQYF.